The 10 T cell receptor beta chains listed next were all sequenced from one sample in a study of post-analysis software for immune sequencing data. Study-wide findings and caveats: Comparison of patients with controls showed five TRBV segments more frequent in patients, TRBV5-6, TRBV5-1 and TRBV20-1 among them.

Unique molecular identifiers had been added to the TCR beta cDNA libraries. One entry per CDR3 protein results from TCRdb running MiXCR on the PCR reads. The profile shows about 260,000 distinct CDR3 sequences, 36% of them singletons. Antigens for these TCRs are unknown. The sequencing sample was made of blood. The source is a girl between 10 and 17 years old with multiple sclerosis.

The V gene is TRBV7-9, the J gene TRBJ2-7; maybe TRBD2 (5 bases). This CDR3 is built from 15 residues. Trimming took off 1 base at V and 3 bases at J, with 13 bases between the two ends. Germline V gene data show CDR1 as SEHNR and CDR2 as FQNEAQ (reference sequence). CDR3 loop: CASSLEALVGYEQYF. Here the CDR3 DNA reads TGTGCCAGCAGCTTAGAGGCACTAGTAGGCTACGAGCAGTACTTC.

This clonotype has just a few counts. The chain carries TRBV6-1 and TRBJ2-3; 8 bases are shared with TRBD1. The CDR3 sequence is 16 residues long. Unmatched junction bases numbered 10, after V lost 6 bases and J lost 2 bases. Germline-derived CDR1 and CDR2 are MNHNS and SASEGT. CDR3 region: CASSHGTGHTTDTQYF. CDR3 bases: TGTGCCAGCAGCCACGGGACAGGACACACCACAGATACGCAGTATTTT.

Here the CDR3 DNA reads TGTGCCAGCAGCCCTATCGGGGGGCGGGGCTACACCTTC. Translating it yields CASSPIGGRGYTF. The V gene is TRBV12-3 or TRBV12-4, the J gene TRBJ1-2; TRBD1 might be the D (6 bases). The CDR3 length is 13 residues. V gave up 6 bases and J gave up 8 bases, with 16 bases separating them.

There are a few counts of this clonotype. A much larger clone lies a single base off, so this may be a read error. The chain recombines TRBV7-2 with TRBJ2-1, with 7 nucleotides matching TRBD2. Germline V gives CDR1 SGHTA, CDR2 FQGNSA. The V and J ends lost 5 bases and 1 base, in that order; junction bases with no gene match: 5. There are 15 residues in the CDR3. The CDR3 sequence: CASSGRAGSYNEQFF. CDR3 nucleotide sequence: TGTGCCAGCAGCGGACGAGCGGGATCCTACAATGAGCAGTTCTTC.

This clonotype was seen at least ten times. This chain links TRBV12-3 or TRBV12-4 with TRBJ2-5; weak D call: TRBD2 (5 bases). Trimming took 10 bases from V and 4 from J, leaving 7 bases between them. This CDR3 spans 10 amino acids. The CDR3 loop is CANAGETQYF. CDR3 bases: TGTGCCAACGCGGGAGAGACCCAGTACTTC.

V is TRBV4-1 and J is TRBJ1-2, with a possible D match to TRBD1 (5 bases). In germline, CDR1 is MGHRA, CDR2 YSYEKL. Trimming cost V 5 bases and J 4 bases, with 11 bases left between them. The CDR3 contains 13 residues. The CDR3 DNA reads TGCGCCAGCAGCGCCCGTGGGGGCTATGGCTACACCTTC. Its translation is CASSARGGYGYTF.

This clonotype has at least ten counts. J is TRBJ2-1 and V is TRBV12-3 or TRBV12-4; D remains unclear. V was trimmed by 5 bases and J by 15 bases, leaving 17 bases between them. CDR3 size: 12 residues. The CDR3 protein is CASSTRPSVPFF. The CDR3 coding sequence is TGTGCCAGCAGTACCCGACCGTCCGTACCGTTCTTC.

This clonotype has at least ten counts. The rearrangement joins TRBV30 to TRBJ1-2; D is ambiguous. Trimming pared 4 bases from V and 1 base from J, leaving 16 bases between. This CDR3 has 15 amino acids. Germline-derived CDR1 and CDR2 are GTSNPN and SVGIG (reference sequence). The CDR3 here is CAWTRTSLINYGYTF. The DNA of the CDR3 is TGTGCCTGGACCCGCACTTCCCTGATTAACTATGGCTACACCTTC.

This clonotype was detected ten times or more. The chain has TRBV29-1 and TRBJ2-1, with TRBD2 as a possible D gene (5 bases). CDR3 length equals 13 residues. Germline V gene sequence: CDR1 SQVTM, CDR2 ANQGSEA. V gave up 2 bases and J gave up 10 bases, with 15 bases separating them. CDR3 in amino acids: CSVEPLAYGEQFF. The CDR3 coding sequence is TGCAGCGTTGAACCCCTAGCCTATGGGGAGCAGTTCTTC.

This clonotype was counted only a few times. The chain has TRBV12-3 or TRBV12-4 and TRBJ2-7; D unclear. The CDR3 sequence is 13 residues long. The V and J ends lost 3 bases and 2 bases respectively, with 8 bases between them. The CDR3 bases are TGTGCCAGCAGTTTGGGCCGAACCTACGAGCAGTACTTC. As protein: CASSLGRTYEQYF.